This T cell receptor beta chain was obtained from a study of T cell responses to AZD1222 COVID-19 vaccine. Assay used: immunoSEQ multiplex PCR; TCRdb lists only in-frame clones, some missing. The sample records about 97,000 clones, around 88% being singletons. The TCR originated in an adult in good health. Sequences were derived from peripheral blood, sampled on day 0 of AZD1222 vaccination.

The CDR3 coding sequence is TGTGCCAGTAGTGAGGGGGGATGGTATGGCTACACCTTC. Encoded protein: CASSEGGWYGYTF. The chain combines TRBV19 with TRBJ1-2, with D possibly being TRBD1 (6 bases). The CDR3 totals 13 residues. V lost 5 bases, J lost 5 bases, and 12 bases lay in between. The germline V gene encodes CDR1 LNHDA and CDR2 SQIVND (reference sequence).